This TCR beta chain was obtained from a study of T cell responses to AZD1222 COVID-19 vaccine. Study-wide results and limits: Dominant at 160-218 and 743-854, vaccine-associated CD4 TCRs also spanned spike. Clonal diversity was possibly underestimated; the donors were predominantly white British and more often female. Repertoires were collected only later (after the peak T cell response had occurred).

Points on this clone: Its target is unknown.

The V end was cut by 6 bases, the J end by 2 bases, with 29 bases between. The CDR3 consists of 20 residues. Germline CDR1 and CDR2: MNHEY and SVGEGT. Produced via immunoSEQ multiplex PCR; TCRdb's table is partial and in-frame only. The repertoire holds under 200,000 clones, with approximately 90% as singletons. The V gene is TRBV6-2 or TRBV6-3, the J gene TRBJ1-5, with D tentatively TRBD1 (5 bases). The clonotype was recovered from an adult in good health. The specimen comprised peripheral blood, sampled on day 0 of AZD1222 vaccination. CDR3 residues: CASSYSRTSIGTDRNQPQHF. CDR3 DNA sequence: TGTGCCAGCAGCTATAGCCGGACGAGCATTGGGACGGATCGCAATCAGCCCCAGCATTTT.